Listed below are T cell receptor beta chains from one sample, sequenced in a study of human T cells and chemical hapten exposure. Via MiXCR, TCRdb re-called the RACE reads, giving one row per CDR3 protein. Of 240,000 or so distinct CDR3 sequences listed, approximately 8.4% are singletons. Sequences were derived from whole blood, sampled in connection with sensitization to the hapten diphenylcyclopropenone (DPC). All receptors come from a woman aged 40 to 50 with alopecia areata. Some clones in this sample may be carry-over from other donors' samples. CDR3s include the opening cysteine and the closing phenylalanine or tryptophan. A D gene is named only where the DNA matches it firmly. Size values are once, few and many counts, or a class for expanded clones, and some rows have none.

v_call,j_call,clone_size,d_call,cdr3_nt,cdr3_aa
TRBV29-1,TRBJ2-2,few,NA,TGCAGCGTCGGACAGGGAGGGCACACCGGGGAGCTGTTTTTT,CSVGQGGHTGELFF
TRBV5-1,TRBJ2-2,NA,TRBD2,TGCGCCAGCGGAGAACTAGCGGGAGGGCCCACCGGGGAGCTGTTTTTT,CASGELAGGPTGELFF
TRBV12-3/TRBV12-4,TRBJ2-4,few,TRBD1,TGTGCCAGCACCACTCGACAGGGGGACAAAAACATTCAGTACTTC,CASTTRQGDKNIQYF
TRBV20-1,TRBJ2-2,NA,NA,TGCAGTGCTGCCAGGGGCACCGGGGAGCTGTTTTTT,CSAARGTGELFF
TRBV9,TRBJ1-2,NA,NA,TGTGCCAGCAGCGTAGCCCCGGACAGCGACTATGGCTACACCTTC,CASSVAPDSDYGYTF
TRBV11-1,TRBJ2-2,NA,NA,TGTGCCAGCAGCTTAGTTCCCAGGGAAACCGGGGAGCTGTTTTTT,CASSLVPRETGELFF
TRBV12-3/TRBV12-4,TRBJ1-1,few,NA,TGTGCCAGCACCTCACAGGGCACCGGGTCTGAAGCTTTCTTT,CASTSQGTGSEAFF
TRBV5-1,TRBJ2-5,NA,NA,TGCGCCCCCGCGGGTAGGGGCGGCACCCAGTACTTC,CAPAGRGGTQYF
TRBV20-1,TRBJ1-5,few,NA,TGCAGTGCTAGAGATTCCAGGGTGAGCAATCAGCCCCAGCATTTT,CSARDSRVSNQPQHF
TRBV24-1,TRBJ2-1,NA,NA,TGTGCCACCAGTGGAAGCTCCTACAATGAGCAGTTCTTC,CATSGSSYNEQFF
TRBV12-3/TRBV12-4,TRBJ1-2,NA,NA,TGTGCCAGCACTCCGGATCCCGGCTACACCTTC,CASTPDPGYTF
TRBV29-1,TRBJ2-3,NA,TRBD2,TGCAGCTTCGCGGGGACTAGCGCTAGCACAGATGCGCAGTATTTT,CSFAGTSASTDAQYF
TRBV28,TRBJ2-1,few,TRBD1,TGTGCCAGCAGTAGGACAGGCATCGGTGAGCAGTTCTTC,CASSRTGIGEQFF
TRBV13,TRBJ2-7,few,NA,TGTGCCAGCAGCTTAGTAAGGCCCGGGGGGCGGAGCGAGCAGTACTTC,CASSLVRPGGRSEQYF
TRBV6-5,TRBJ2-7,few,TRBD2,TGTGCCAGCCGCACCACTGGGGGAGGGTCATCCTACGAGCAGTACTTC,CASRTTGGGSSYEQYF
TRBV10-3,TRBJ2-5,few,TRBD1,TGTGCCATCAGTGAAGGTTTAAGACAGGGCGAAGAGACCCAGTACTTC,CAISEGLRQGEETQYF
TRBV10-3,TRBJ1-4,NA,NA,TGTGCCATCAGTGATCGGCAGGCCACTAATGAAAAACTGTTTTTT,CAISDRQATNEKLFF